This T cell receptor beta chain emerged from a study of control samples from healthy donors and cancer patients. The table came from immunoSEQ multiplex PCR; TCRdb's copy has only in-frame clones and leaves some out. The table includes 400,000 to 500,000 clones, 80% to 95% detected once. The CDR3 spans 11 residues. V lost 3 bases and J 3 bases, leaving 6 bases between the germline ends. Germline CDR1 and CDR2: DFQATT and SNEGSKA (reference sequence). This receptor was identified in a middle-aged man with head and neck cancer. The specimen was PBMCs. The V call is TRBV20-1, the J call TRBJ2-7, with D possibly being TRBD1 (5 bases). The CDR3 protein is CSASQGYEQYF. The CDR3 nucleotides are TGCAGTGCTAGTCAGGGCTACGAGCAGTACTTC.